Listed here is a single T cell receptor beta chain. This sample is drawn from a study of blood T cell repertoires in COVID-19. Study context: Material from acute and convalescent COVID-19 was sourced from the United States, Italy and Spain. Sample material is recorded as cDNA or gDNA derived from T cells, B-cell-depleted T cells, or PBMCs.

The germline V gene has CDR1 SGHDT and CDR2 YYEEEE. The CDR3 is made up of 15 amino acids. J was trimmed by 3 bases and V by 1 base; bases with no gene match: 4. Using immunoSEQ multiplex PCR, the repertoire was profiled, and TCRdb retains in-frame clones only, with some absent. The sample shows 80,000 to 100,000 clones, 87% of them seen only once. The material sequenced was peripheral blood. This receptor was identified in a woman in her forties or fifties with active or convalescent COVID-19. The chain joins TRBV5-6 to TRBJ2-3; 8 positions agree with TRBD1. The CDR3: CASSLSQGVTDTQYF. CDR3 coding DNA: TGTGCCAGCAGCTTGTCACAGGGGGTTACAGATACGCAGTATTTT. Variable domain in full (rest from reference TRBV5-6 and TRBJ2-3): DAGVTQSPTHLIKTRGQQVTLRCSPKSGHDTVSWYQQALGQGPQFIFQYYEEEERQRGNFPDRFSGHQFPNYSSELNVNALLLGDSALYLCASSLSQGVTDTQYFGPGTRLTVL.